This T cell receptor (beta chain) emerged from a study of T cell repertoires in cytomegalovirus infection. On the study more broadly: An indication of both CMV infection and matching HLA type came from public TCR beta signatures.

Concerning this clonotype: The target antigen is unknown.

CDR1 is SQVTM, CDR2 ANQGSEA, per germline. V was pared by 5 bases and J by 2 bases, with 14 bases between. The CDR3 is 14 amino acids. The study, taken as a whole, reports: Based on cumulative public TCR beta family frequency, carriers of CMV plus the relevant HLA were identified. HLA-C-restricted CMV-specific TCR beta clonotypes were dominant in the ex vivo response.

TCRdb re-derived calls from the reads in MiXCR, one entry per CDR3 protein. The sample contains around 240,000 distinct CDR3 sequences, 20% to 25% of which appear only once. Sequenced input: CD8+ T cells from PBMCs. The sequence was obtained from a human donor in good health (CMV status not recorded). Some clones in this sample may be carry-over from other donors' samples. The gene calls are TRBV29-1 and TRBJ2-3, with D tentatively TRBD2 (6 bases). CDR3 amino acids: CSVSSRGFTDTQYF. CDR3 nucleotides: TGCAGCGTTTCCAGCCGGGGGTTCACAGATACGCAGTATTTT.